This record concerns one TCR beta chain sequence. As yet, its antigen is unknown. V lost 6 bases, J lost 4 bases, and 10 bases stayed unmatched. The V gene's germline CDR1 is WSHSY and CDR2 SAAADI. The CDR3 length is 16 residues. The data were obtained in a study of cytomegalovirus exposure and HLA in healthy donors. On the study more broadly: The Caucasian-associated ancestry cluster held roughly 80% of over 350 genotyped donors.

The study, taken as a whole, reports: Diagnosis of cytomegalovirus status made by the classifier reportedly showed high specificity and sensitivity.

The PCR employed 60 Vbeta primers together with 13 Jbeta primers. Profiling relied on immunoSEQ multiplex PCR, and the TCRdb table lists in-frame clones only, not all of them. Its clone listing holds some 83,000 clones. V and J are TRBV10-2 and TRBJ1-4; 8 nucleotides agree with TRBD1. The receptor was isolated from a woman in her 30s in good health and CMV-seronegative. The sequenced sample consisted of PBMCs. As DNA, the CDR3 is TGCGCCAGCAGCGGTGACAGGGGCGGCCATAATGAAAAACTGTTTTTT. Its protein is CASSGDRGGHNEKLFF.